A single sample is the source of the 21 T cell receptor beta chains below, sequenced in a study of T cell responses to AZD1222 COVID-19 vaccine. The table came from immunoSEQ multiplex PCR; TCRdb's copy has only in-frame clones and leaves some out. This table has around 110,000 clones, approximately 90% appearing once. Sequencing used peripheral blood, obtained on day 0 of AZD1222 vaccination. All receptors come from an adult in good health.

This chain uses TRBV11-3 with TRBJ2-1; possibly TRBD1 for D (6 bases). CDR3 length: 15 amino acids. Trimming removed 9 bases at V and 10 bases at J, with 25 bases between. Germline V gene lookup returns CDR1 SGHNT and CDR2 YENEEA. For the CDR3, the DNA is TGTGCCAGTTTTGGGGGCGAGACAGCCTTCGGGGAGCAGTTCTTC. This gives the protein CASFGGETAFGEQFF. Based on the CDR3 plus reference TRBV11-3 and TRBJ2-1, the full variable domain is EAGVVQSPRYKIIEKKQPVAFWCNPISGHNTLYWYLQNLGQGPELLIRYENEEAVDDSQLPKDRFSAERLKGVDSTLKIQPAELGDSAVYLCASFGGETAFGEQFFGPGTRLTVL.

This CDR3 reads CASRGRFANTGELFF. As DNA, the CDR3 is TGTGCCAGCAGGGGACGTTTCGCGAACACCGGGGAGCTGTTTTTT. The V and J genes are TRBV27 and TRBJ2-2; tentatively, D is TRBD1 or TRBD2 (5 bases each). The CDR3 spans 15 residues. The ends were cut back, 6 bases at V and 0 bases at J, with 11 bases in the middle. Germline-derived CDR1 and CDR2 are MNHEY and SMNVEV (reference sequence).

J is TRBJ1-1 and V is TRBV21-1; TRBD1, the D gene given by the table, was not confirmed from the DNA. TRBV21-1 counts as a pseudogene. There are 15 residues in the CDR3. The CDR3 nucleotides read TGTGCCAGCAGCAAAGAGTGGCAGGGGAACACTGAAGCTTTCTTT. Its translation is CASSKEWQGNTEAFF.

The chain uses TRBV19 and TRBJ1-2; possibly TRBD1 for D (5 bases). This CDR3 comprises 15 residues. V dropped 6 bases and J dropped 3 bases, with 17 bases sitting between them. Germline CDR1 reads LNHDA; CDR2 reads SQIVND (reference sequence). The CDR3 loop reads CASSPWTGQDYGYTF. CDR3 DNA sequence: TGTGCCAGTAGCCCTTGGACGGGGCAGGACTATGGCTACACCTTC. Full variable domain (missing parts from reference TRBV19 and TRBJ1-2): DGGITQSPKYLFRKEGQNVTLSCEQNLNHDAMYWYRQDPGQGLRLIYYSQIVNDFQKGDIAEGYSVSREKKESFPLTVTSAQKNPTAFYLCASSPWTGQDYGYTFGSGTRLTVV.

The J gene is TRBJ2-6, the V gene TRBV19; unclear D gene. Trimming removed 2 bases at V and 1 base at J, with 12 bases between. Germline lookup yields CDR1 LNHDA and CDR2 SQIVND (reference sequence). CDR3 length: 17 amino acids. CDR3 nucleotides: TGTGCCAGTAGTATACCCCGGACGGAATCTGGGGCCAACGTCCTGACTTTC. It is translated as CASSIPRTESGANVLTF.

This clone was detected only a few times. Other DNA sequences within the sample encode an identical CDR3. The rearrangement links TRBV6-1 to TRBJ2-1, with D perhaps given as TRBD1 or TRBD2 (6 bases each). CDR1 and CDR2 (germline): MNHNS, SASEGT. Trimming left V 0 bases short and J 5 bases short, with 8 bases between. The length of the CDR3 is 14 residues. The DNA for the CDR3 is TGTGCCAGCAGTGAAGCGGGGGGCCACAATGAGCAGTTCTTC. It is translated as CASSEAGGHNEQFF.

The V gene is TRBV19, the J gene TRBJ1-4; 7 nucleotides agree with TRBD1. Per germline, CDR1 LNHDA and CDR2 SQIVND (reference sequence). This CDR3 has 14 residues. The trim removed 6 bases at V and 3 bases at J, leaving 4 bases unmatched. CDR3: CASSVTGSNEKLFF. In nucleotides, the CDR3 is TGTGCCAGTAGCGTGACAGGGTCTAATGAAAAACTGTTTTTT.

The CDR3 loop is CASSDQRGPITDTQYF. The CDR3 DNA follows: TGTGCCAGCAGTGATCAGCGGGGCCCTATCACAGATACGCAGTATTTT. This rearrangement joins TRBV25-1 to TRBJ2-3; TRBD2 matches 7 bases. The CDR3 loop spans 16 amino acids. Germline CDR1 is MGHDK and CDR2 is SYGVNS. J gave up 2 bases and V 3 bases, and 8 bases lay outside the gene matches.

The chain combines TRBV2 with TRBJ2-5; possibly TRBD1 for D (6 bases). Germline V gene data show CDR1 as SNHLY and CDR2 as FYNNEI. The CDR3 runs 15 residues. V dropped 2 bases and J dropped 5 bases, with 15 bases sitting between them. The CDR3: CASSESQGWSETQYF. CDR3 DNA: TGTGCCAGCAGTGAAAGTCAGGGGTGGTCTGAGACCCAGTACTTC.

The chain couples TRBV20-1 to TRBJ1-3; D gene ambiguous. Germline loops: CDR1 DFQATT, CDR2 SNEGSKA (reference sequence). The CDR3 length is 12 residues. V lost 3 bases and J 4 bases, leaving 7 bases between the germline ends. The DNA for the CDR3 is TGCAGTGCTAGTTCGTCCGGAAACACCATATATTTT. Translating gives CSASSSGNTIYF.

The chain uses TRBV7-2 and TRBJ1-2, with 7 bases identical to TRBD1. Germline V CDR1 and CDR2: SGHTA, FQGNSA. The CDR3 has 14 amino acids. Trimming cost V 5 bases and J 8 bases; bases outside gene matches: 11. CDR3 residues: CASSPQGGWWGYTF. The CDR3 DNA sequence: TGTGCCAGCAGCCCCCAGGGGGGATGGTGGGGCTACACCTTC.

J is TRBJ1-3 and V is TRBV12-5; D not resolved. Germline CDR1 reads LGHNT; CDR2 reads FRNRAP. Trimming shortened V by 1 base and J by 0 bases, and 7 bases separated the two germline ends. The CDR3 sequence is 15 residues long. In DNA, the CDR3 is TGTGCTAGTGGTTTGGACATAAGCTCTGGAAACACCATATATTTT. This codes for CASGLDISSGNTIYF.

The DNA for the CDR3 is TGTGCCAGCAGCTTATTAGCTAGCGGATACAATGAGCAGTTCTTC. Protein sequence: CASSLLASGYNEQFF. The chain uses TRBV7-8 and TRBJ2-1, with TRBD2 matching over 7 bases. Germline-derived CDR1 and CDR2 are SGHVS and FQNEAQ. The CDR3 runs 15 residues. J gave up 4 bases and V 2 bases, and 5 bases lay outside the gene matches.

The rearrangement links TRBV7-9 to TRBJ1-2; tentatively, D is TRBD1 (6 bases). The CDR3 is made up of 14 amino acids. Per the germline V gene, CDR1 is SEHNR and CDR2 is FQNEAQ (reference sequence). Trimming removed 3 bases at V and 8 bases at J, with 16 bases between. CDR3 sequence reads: CASSFYREVSGYTF. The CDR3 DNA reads TGTGCCAGCAGCTTTTACAGGGAAGTGAGCGGCTACACCTTC.

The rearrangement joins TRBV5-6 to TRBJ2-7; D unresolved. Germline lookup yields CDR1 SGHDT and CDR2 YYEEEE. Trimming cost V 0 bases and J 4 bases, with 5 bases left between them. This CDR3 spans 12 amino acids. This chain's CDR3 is CASSLGVYEQYV. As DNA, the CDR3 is TGTGCCAGCAGCTTGGGGGTGTACGAGCAGTACGTC.

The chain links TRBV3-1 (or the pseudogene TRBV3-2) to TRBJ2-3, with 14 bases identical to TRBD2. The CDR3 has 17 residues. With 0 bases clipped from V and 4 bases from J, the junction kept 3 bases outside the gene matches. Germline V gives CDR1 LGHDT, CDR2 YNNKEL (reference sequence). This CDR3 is CASSQEGLAGVADTQYF. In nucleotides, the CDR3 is TGTGCCAGCAGCCAAGAGGGACTAGCGGGAGTCGCAGATACGCAGTATTTT.

CDR3 sequence (DNA): TGTGCCAGCAGCTCTCAAGACAGGGGGTTCACCTTC. It is translated as CASSSQDRGFTF. The chain combines TRBV11-2 with TRBJ1-2, with TRBD1 matching over 9 bases. The CDR3 extends over 12 amino acids. The V gene end was trimmed by 4 bases and the J gene end by 13 bases; junction bases not matched to a gene: 7. Germline V gene lookup returns CDR1 SGHAT and CDR2 FQNNGV.

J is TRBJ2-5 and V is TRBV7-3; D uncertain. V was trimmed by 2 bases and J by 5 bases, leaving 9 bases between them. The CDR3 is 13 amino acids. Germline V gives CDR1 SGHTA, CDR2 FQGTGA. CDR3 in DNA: TGTGCCAGCAGCTTACAGGCTTGGGAGACCCAGTACTTC. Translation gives CASSLQAWETQYF.

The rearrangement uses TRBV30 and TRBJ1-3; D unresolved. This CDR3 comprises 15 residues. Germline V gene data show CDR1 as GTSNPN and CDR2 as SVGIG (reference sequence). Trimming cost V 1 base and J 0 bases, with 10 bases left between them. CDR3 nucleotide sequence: TGTGCCTGGAGTGGGTCAGAGAGCTCTGGAAACACCATATATTTT. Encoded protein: CAWSGSESSGNTIYF.

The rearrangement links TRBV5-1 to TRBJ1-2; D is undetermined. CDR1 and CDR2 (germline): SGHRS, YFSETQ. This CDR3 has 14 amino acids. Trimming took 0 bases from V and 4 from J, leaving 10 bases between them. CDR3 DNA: TGCGCCAGCAGCTTGGATTATAACCCCTATGGCTACACCTTC. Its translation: CASSLDYNPYGYTF. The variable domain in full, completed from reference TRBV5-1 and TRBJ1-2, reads KAGVTQTPRYLIKTRGQQVTLSCSPISGHRSVSWYQQTPGQGLQFLFEYFSETQRNKGNFPGRFSGRQFSNSRSEMNVSTLELGDSALYLCASSLDYNPYGYTFGSGTRLTVV.

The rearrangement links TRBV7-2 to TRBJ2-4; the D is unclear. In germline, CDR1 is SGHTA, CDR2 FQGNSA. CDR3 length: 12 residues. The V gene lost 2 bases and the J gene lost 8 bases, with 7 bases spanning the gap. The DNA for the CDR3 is TGTGCCAGCAGCTTATCTATGGACATTCAGTACTTC. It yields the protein CASSLSMDIQYF.